A selection of T cell receptor beta chains follows, all from one sample in a study of T cell responses to AZD1222 COVID-19 vaccine. This table comes from immunoSEQ multiplex PCR, and its TCRdb copy is limited to in-frame clones, with some not included. The sample carries more than 150,000 clones, 80% to 90% recorded once. The sample in question was peripheral blood, obtained on day 0 of AZD1222 vaccination. Receptors originate from an adult in good health. Each CDR3 is given with its conserved first and last residue. The D gene is left open where the match is weak. A clone size is listed for some rows: how often the clone was seen (once, few, many), or a class if it is expanded.

d_call j_call clone_size v_call cdr3_nt cdr3_aa
- TRBJ1-2 - TRBV29-1 TGCAGCGTTGGCCAGCCCTATGGCTACACCTTC CSVGQPYGYTF
TRBD1 TRBJ1-4 - TRBV7-2 TGTGCCAGCAGCCCGGGACAGGGGACTGAAAAACTGTTTTTT CASSPGQGTEKLFF
- TRBJ1-4 - TRBV24-1 TGTGCCACCAGTGATTCCGGCGGGAATGAAAAACTGTTTTTT CATSDSGGNEKLFF
- TRBJ1-6 - TRBV12-3/TRBV12-4 TGTGCCAGCAGTACAGAGAATTTACCCCTCCACTTT CASSTENLPLHF
TRBD2 TRBJ2-1 - TRBV7-2 TGTGCCAGCAGCTTTACTAGCGGGGGGACCTACAATGAGCAGTTCTTC CASSFTSGGTYNEQFF
TRBD1 TRBJ2-7 - TRBV5-4 TGTGCCAGCAGCCACCCGGGACAGAGGGGAACCTACGAGCAGTACTTC CASSHPGQRGTYEQYF
- TRBJ1-1 - TRBV6-2/TRBV6-3 TGTGCCAGCAGTTACTCTTTCAGGGTAACTGAAGCTTTCTTT CASSYSFRVTEAFF
TRBD2 TRBJ2-1 - TRBV19 TGTGCCAGTAGTATCGCTAGCGGGAGACACAATGAGCAGTTCTTC CASSIASGRHNEQFF
- TRBJ1-6 once TRBV9 TGTGCCAGCAGCGTAGCCCCCGGACCCCTGGATTCACCCCTCCACTTT CASSVAPGPLDSPLHF
- TRBJ2-3 - TRBV30 TGTGCCTGGAGTGTCCTTGGGGATACGCAGTATTTT CAWSVLGDTQYF
- TRBJ2-7 once TRBV19 TGTGCCAGTAGTACACAGGGCTACGAGCAGCACTTC CASSTQGYEQHF
TRBD1 TRBJ1-5 - TRBV19 TGTGCCAGTAGTCCCTCGCGGGACAGGGGTATTCAGCCCCAGCATTTT CASSPSRDRGIQPQHF
TRBD1 TRBJ1-2 - TRBV7-2 TGTGCCAGCAGCGCGCAGGGGGCCTATGGCTACACCTTC CASSAQGAYGYTF
TRBD1 TRBJ2-1 - TRBV2 TGTGCCAGCAGTGAAATGGGACAGGTTAACAATGAGCAGTTCTTC CASSEMGQVNNEQFF
TRBD1 TRBJ2-7 - TRBV28 TGTGCCAGCAGTCACCCCGGGACAGGGTTGCACGAGCAGTACTTC CASSHPGTGLHEQYF
- TRBJ1-4 - TRBV19 TGTGCCAGTAGTACCAGGAGGGAAGAAAAACTGTTTTTT CASSTRREEKLFF